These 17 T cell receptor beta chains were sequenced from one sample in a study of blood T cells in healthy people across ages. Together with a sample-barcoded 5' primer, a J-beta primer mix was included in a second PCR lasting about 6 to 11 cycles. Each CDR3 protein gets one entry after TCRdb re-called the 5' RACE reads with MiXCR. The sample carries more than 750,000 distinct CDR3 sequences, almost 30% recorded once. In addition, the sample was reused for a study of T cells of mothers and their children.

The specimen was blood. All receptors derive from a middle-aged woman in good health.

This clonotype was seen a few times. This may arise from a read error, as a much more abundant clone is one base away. CDR3 loop: CASSFAGGDTGGLFF. The DNA of the CDR3 is TGTGCCAGCAGTTTCGCGGGGGGTGACACCGGGGGGCTGTTTTTT. This chain uses TRBV27 with TRBJ2-2, with 8 nucleotides matching TRBD2. CDR3 length: 15 residues. CDR1 is MNHEY, CDR2 SMNVEV, per germline (reference sequence).

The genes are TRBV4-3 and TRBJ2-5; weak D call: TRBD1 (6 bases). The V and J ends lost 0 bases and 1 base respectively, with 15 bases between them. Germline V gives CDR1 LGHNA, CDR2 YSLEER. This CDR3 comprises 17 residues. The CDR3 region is CASSQDTHRVRQETQYF. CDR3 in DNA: TGCGCCAGCAGCCAAGATACTCACAGGGTCCGCCAAGAGACCCAGTACTTC.

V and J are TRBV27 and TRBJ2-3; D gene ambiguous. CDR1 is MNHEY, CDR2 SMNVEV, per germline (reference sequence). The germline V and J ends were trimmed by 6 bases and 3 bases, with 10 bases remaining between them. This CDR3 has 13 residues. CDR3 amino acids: CASSSFPTDTQYF. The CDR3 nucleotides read TGTGCCAGCAGCTCGTTCCCTACAGATACGCAGTATTTT.

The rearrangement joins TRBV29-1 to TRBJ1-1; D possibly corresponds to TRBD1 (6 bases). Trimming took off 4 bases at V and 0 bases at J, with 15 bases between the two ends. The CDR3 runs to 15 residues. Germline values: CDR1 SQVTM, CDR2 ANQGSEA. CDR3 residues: CSVGQPTGMNTEAFF. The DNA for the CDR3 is TGCAGCGTTGGGCAACCGACAGGTATGAACACTGAAGCTTTCTTT.

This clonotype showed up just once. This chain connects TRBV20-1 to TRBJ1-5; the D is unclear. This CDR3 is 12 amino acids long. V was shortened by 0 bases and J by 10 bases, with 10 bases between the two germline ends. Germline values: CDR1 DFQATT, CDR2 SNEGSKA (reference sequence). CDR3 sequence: CSARDGGLPQHF. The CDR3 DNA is TGCAGTGCTAGAGACGGCGGTCTTCCCCAGCATTTT.

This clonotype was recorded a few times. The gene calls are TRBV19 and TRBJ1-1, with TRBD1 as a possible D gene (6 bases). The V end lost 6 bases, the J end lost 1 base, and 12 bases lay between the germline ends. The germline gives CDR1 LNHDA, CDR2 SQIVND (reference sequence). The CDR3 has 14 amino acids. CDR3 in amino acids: CASRMVQGNTEAFF. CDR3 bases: TGTGCCAGTAGGATGGTACAGGGGAACACTGAAGCTTTCTTT. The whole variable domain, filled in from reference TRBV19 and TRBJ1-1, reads DGGITQSPKYLFRKEGQNVTLSCEQNLNHDAMYWYRQDPGQGLRLIYYSQIVNDFQKGDIAEGYSVSREKKESFPLTVTSAQKNPTAFYLCASRMVQGNTEAFFGQGTRLTVV.

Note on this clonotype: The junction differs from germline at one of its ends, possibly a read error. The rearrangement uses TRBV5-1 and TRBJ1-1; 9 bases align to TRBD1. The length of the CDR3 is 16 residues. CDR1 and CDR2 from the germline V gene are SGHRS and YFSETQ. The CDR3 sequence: CACSLAQQGALTEAFF. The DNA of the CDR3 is TGCGCCTGCAGCTTGGCCCAACAGGGGGCCCTCACTGAAGCTTTCTTT.

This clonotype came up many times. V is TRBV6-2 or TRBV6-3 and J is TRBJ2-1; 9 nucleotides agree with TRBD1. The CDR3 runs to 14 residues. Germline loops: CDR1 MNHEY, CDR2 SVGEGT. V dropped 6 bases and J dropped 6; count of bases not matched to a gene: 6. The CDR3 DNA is TGTGCCAGCAGGGGGACAGGGAATTTCAATGAGCAGTTCTTC. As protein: CASRGTGNFNEQFF.

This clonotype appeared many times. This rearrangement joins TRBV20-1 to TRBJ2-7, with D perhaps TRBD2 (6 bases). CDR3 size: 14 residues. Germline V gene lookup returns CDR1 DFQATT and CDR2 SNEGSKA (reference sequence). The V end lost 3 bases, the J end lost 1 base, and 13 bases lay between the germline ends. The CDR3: CSARAAGPSYEQYF. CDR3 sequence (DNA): TGCAGTGCTAGGGCGGCGGGGCCATCCTACGAGCAGTACTTC.

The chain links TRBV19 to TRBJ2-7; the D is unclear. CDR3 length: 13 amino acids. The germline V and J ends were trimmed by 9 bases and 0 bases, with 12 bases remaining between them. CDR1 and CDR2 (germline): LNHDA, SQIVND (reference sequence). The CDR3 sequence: CASRSSSSYEQYF. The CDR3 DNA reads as TGTGCCAGCAGATCTTCAAGCTCCTACGAGCAGTACTTC.

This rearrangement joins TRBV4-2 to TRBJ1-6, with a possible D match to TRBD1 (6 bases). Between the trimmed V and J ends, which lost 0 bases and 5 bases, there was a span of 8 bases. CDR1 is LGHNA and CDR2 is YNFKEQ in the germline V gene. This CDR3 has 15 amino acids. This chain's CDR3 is CASSQDRGDNSPLHF. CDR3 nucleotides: TGTGCCAGCAGCCAAGATAGGGGGGATAATTCACCCCTCCACTTT.

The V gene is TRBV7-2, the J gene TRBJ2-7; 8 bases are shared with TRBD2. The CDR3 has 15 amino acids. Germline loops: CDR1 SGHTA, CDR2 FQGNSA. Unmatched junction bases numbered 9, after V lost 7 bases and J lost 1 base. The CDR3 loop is CASTPSGGVSYEQYF. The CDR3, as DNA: TGTGCCAGCACCCCATCCGGGGGGGTGTCCTACGAGCAGTACTTC.

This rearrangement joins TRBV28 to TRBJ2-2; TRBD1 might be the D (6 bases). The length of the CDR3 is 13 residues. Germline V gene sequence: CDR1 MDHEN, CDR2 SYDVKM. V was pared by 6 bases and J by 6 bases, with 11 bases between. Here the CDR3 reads CASRLDSSGELFF. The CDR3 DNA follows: TGTGCCAGCAGGCTGGACAGCTCCGGGGAGCTGTTTTTT.

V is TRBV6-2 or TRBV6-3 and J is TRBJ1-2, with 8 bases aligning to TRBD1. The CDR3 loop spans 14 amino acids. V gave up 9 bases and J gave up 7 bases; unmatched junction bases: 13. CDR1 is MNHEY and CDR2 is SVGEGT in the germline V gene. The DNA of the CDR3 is TGTGCCAGTAGCTTCATTGGACAGGGACTTGGCTACACCTTC. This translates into CASSFIGQGLGYTF.

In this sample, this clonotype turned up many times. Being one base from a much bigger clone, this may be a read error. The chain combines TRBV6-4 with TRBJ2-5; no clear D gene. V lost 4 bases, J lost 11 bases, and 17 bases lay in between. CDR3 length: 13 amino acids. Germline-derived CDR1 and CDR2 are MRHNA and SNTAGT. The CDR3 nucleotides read TGTGCCAGCAGTGGAAGTATTACCGGTGAGCAGTACTTC. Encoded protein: CASSGSITGEQYF.

The CDR3 spells CASSRQDATNEKLFF. The CDR3 DNA is TGTGCCAGCTCACGACAGGACGCAACTAATGAAAAACTGTTTTTT. The chain combines TRBV18 with TRBJ1-4; TRBD1 might be the D (6 bases). V lost 4 bases to trimming and J lost 0 bases, with 9 bases between them. The CDR3 is 15 residues long. Germline V gives CDR1 KGHSH, CDR2 LQKENI.

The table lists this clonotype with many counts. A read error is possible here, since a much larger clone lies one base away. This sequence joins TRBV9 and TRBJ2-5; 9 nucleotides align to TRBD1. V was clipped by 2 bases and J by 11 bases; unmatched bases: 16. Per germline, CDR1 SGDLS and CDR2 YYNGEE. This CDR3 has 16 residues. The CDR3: CASSVRRDREDNEQYF. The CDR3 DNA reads TGTGCCAGCAGCGTTCGCCGGGACAGGGAAGACAATGAGCAGTACTTC.